This T cell receptor beta chain was documented in a study of T cells after yellow fever vaccination. TCRdb reprocessed the 5' RACE reads via MiXCR and lists one record per CDR3 protein. The data hold some 500,000 distinct CDR3 sequences, with approximately 15% observed a single time. V was pared by 0 bases and J by 4 bases, with 10 bases between. Per germline, CDR1 LGHNA and CDR2 YSLEER. The CDR3 length is 15 residues. The sequences come from PBMCs, collected on the day of the yellow fever booster vaccination. This TCR was sampled from a man aged 25 to 40 who received the YFV17D yellow fever vaccine. The rearrangement links TRBV4-3 to TRBJ2-1; a possible D gene is TRBD2 (6 bases). CDR3 DNA sequence: TGCGCCAGCAGCCAAGATGGGAGGTTTTACAATGAGCAGTTCTTC. The encoded protein is CASSQDGRFYNEQFF.